This T cell receptor beta chain appears in the sequencing data of a study of CXCR3-negative and CXCR3-positive naive CD8 T cells. Overall study results and limits: CXCR3-positive naive cells had TRB CDR3s that were more hydrophobic than CXCR3-negative naive cells had. Researchers reported similar TRBV-TRBJ usage in naive CXCR3-negative and CXCR3-positive cells, though memory differed. Whereas both naive subsets had comparably high diversity, memory CD8+ cells had much lower diversity.

Worth noting for this clonotype: Its target is not known.

CDR3 length: 13 residues. Germline V gene sequence: CDR1 SGHNT, CDR2 YENEEA. 5' RACE with UMI labels generated the TRB cDNA libraries. TCRdb re-analyzed the 5' RACE reads; it lists each CDR3 protein once, without DNA. The table gives some 150,000 distinct CDR3 sequences; the top ten clones make up roughly 0.41% of it. Phenotypically, naive CD8+ T cells corresponded to CD45RO-CCR7+CD27+CD95-. The chain uses TRBV11-3 and TRBJ1-1. The TCR originated in a human donor in good health. Some clones in this sample may be carry-over from other donors' samples. Sample: naive CXCR3+ CD8+ T cells from blood. Subset described: CD45RO-CCR7+CD27+CD95- naive CD8+ T cells expressing CXCR3 (TNR3+). The CDR3 loop is CASSLMGETEAFF. Combining the CDR3 with reference TRBV11-3 and TRBJ1-1 gives the whole variable domain EAGVVQSPRYKIIEKKQPVAFWCNPISGHNTLYWYLQNLGQGPELLIRYENEEAVDDSQLPKDRFSAERLKGVDSTLKIQPAELGDSAVYLCASSLMGETEAFFGQGTRLTVV.